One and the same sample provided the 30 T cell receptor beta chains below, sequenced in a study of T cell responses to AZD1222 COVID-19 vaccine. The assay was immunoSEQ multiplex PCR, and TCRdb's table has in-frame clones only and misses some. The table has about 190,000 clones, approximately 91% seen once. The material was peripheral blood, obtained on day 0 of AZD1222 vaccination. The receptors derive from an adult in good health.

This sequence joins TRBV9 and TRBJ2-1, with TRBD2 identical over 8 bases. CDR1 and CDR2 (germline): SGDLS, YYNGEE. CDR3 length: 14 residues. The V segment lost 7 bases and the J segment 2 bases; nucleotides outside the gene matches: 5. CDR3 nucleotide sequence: TGTGCCAGCGGGGGACTAGGAACCTACAATGAGCAGTTCTTC. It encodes CASGGLGTYNEQFF.

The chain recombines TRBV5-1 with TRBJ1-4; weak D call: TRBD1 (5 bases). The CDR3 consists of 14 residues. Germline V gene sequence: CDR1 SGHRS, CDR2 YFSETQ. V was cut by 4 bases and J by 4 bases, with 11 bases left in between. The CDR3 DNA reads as TGCGCCAGCAGCGAGGGACTCAGTAATGAAAAACTGTTTTTT. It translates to CASSEGLSNEKLFF.

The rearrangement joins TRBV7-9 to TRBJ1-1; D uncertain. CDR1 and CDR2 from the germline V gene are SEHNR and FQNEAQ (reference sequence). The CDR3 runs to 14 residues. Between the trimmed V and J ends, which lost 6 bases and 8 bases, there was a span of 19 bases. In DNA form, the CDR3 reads TGTGCCAGCAGAGGACCGTTGCATTTCGAGGAAGCTTTCTTT. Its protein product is CASRGPLHFEEAFF.

CDR3 coding DNA: TGCGCCAGCAGCTTGGAGGGGAATGAGCAGTTCTTC. Its translation: CASSLEGNEQFF. The chain joins TRBV5-1 to TRBJ2-1; weak D call: TRBD1 (5 bases). Germline assignment: CDR1 SGHRS and CDR2 YFSETQ. The CDR3 extends over 12 amino acids. Trimming left V 0 bases short and J 7 bases short, with 5 bases between. The full variable domain, rest sourced from reference TRBV5-1 and TRBJ2-1, is KAGVTQTPRYLIKTRGQQVTLSCSPISGHRSVSWYQQTPGQGLQFLFEYFSETQRNKGNFPGRFSGRQFSNSRSEMNVSTLELGDSALYLCASSLEGNEQFFGPGTRLTVL.

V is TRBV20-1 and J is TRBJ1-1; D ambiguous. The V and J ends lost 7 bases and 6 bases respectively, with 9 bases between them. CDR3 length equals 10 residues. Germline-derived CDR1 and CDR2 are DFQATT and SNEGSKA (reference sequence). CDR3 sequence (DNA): TGCAGTGGGGAAGGGTCTGAAGCTTTCTTT. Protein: CSGEGSEAFF.

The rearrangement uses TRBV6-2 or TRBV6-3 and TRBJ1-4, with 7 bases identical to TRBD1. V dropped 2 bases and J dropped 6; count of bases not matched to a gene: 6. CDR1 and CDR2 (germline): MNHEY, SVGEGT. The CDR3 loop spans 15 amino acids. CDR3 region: CASSYPGQDHEKLFF. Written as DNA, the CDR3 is TGTGCCAGCAGTTACCCCGGACAGGACCATGAAAAACTGTTTTTT.

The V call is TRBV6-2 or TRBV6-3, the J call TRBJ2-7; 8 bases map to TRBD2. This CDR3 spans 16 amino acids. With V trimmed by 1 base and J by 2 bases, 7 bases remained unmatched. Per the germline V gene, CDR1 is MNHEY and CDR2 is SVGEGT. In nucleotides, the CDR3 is TGTGCCAGCAGTTACTTTGGCGGGGGGCCCACCTACGAGCAGTACTTC. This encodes CASSYFGGGPTYEQYF.

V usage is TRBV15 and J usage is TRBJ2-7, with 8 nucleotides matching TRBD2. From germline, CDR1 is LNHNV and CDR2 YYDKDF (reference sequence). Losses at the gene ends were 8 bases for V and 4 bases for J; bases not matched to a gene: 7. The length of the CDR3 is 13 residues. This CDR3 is CATRSGGAYEQYF. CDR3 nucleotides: TGTGCCACCCGCTCGGGGGGGGCGTACGAGCAGTACTTC.

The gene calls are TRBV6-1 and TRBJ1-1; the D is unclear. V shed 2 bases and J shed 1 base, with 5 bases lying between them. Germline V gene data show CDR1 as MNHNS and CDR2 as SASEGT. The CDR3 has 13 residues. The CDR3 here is CASSEPGNTEAFF. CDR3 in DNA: TGTGCCAGCAGTGAACCAGGGAACACTGAAGCTTTCTTT.

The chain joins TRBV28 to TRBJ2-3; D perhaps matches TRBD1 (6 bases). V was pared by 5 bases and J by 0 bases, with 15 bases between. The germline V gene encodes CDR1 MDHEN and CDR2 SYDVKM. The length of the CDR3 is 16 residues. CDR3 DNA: TGTGCCAGCAGTACTACCGGGACAACGAGCACAGATACGCAGTATTTT. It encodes CASSTTGTTSTDTQYF.

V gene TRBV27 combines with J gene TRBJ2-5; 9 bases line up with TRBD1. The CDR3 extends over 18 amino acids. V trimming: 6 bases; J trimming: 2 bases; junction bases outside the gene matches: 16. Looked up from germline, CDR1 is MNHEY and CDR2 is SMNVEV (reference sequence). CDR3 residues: CASRKYSIGQGTQETQYF. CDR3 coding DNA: TGTGCCAGCAGAAAGTACTCCATCGGACAGGGGACGCAAGAGACCCAGTACTTC.

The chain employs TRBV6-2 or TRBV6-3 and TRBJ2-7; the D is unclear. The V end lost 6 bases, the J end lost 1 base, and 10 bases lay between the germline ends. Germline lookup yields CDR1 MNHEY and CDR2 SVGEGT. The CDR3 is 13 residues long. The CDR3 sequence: CASSAGSSYEQYF. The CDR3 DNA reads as TGTGCCAGCAGCGCAGGCTCTTCCTACGAGCAGTACTTC.

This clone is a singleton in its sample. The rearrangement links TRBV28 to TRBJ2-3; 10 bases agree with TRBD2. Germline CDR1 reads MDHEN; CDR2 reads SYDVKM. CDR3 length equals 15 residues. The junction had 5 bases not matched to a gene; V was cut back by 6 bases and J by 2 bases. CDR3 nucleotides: TGTGCCAGCAGCCCCGGACTAGCGGACACAGATACGCAGTATTTT. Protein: CASSPGLADTDTQYF.

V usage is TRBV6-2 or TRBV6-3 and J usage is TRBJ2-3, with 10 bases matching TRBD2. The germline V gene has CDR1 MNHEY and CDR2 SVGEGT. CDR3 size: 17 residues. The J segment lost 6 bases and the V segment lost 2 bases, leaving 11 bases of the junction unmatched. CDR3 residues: CASSYPPSGGRRDTQYF. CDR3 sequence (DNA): TGTGCCAGCAGTTACCCACCTAGCGGGGGCCGGAGGGATACGCAGTATTTT.

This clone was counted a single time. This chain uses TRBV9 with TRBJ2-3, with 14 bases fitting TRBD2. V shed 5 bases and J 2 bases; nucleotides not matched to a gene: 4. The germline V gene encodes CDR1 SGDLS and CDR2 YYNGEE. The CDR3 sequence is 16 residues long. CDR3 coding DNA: TGTGCCAGCAGTGGGACTAGCGGGGGCCTCACAGATACGCAGTATTTT. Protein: CASSGTSGGLTDTQYF.

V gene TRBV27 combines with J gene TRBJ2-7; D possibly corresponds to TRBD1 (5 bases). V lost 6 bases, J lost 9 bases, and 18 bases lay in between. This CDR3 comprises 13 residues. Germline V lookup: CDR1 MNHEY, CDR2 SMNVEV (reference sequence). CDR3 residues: CASSLTELKRQYF. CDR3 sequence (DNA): TGTGCCAGCAGCCTGACAGAGTTGAAGCGGCAGTACTTC.

Written as DNA, the CDR3 is TGTGCCAGCGCACTAGCGGGAGAGCGCTCCTACGAGCAGTACTTC. Protein product: CASALAGERSYEQYF. This sequence joins TRBV6-5 and TRBJ2-7; 11 nucleotides agree with TRBD2. The CDR3 consists of 15 residues. V shed 8 bases, J shed 0 bases, and the junction held 6 bases outside the gene matches. Per the germline V gene, CDR1 is MNHEY and CDR2 is SVGAGI.

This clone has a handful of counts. The CDR3 reads CASSLSRGGTGNQPQHF. As DNA, the CDR3 is TGTGCCAGCAGTTTATCGAGGGGGGGCACCGGCAATCAGCCCCAGCATTTT. The chain uses TRBV27 and TRBJ1-5; maybe TRBD1 (6 bases). V shed 0 bases and J shed 2 bases, with 14 bases lying between them. From germline, CDR1 is MNHEY and CDR2 SMNVEV (reference sequence). The CDR3 length is 17 residues.

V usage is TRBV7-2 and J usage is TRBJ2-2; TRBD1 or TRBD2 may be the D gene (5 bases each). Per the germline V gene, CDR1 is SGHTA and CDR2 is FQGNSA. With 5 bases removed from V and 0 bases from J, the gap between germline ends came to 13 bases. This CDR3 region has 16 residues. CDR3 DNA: TGTGCCAGCAGCCCGTTCGGGGCTTCGAACACCGGGGAGCTGTTTTTT. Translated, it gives CASSPFGASNTGELFF.

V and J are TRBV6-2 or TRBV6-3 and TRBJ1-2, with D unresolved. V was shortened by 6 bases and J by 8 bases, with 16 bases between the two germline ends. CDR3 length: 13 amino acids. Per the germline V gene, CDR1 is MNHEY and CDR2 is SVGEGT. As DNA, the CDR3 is TGTGCCAGCAGCCTTTATGGCGGGGAGGGCTACACCTTC. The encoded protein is CASSLYGGEGYTF.

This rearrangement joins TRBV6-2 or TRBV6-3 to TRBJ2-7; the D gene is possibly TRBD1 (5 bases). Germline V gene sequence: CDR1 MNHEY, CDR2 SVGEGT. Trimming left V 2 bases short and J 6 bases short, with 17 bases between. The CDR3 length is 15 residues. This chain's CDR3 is CASSYRSRAHSEQYF. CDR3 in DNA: TGTGCCAGCAGTTACCGGTCCAGGGCCCATTCCGAGCAGTACTTC.

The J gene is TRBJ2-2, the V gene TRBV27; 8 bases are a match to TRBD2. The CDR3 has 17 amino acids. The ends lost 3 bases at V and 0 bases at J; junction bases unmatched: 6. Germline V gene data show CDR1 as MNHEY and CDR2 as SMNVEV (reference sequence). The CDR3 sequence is CASSFQLLAANTGELFF. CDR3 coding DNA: TGTGCCAGCAGTTTCCAATTACTAGCGGCGAACACCGGGGAGCTGTTTTTT.

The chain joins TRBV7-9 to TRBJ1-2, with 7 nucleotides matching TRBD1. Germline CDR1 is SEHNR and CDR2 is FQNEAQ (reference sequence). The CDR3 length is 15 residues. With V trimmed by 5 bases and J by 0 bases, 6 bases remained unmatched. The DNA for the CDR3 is TGTGCCAGCAGCACTACAGGGGAAGCTAACTATGGCTACACCTTC. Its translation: CASSTTGEANYGYTF.

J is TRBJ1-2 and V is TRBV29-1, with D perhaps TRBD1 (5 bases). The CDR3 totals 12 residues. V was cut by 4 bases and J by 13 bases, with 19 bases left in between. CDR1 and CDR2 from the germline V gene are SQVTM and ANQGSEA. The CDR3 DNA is TGCAGCGTTGGGGGTGGGCCTCCCGGGGCCACCTTC. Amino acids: CSVGGGPPGATF.

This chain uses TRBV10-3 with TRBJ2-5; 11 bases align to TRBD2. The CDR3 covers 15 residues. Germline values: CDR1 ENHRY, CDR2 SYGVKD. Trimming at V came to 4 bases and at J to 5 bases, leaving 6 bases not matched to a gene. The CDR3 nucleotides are TGTGCCATCAGTGTGGCTAGCGGGGGGCGGGAGACCCAGTACTTC. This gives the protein CAISVASGGRETQYF.

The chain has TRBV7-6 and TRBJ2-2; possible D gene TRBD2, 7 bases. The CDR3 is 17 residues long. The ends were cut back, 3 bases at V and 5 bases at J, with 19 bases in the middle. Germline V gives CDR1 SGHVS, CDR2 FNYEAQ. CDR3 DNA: TGTGCCAGCAGCTTGCCCTCTGGGGGGGCAAGAACCGGGGAGCTGTTTTTT. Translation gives CASSLPSGGARTGELFF.

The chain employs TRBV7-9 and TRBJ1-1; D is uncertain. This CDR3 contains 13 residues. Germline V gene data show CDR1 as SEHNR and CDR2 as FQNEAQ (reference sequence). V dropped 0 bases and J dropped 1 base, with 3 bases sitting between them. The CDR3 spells CASSLAGNTEAFF. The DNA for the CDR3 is TGTGCCAGCAGCTTAGCTGGGAACACTGAAGCTTTCTTT.

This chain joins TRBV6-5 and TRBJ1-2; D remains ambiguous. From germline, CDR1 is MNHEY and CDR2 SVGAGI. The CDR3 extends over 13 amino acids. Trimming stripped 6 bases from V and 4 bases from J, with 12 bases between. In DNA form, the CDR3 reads TGTGCCAGCAGAATTAAAACCGCCTATGGCTACACCTTC. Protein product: CASRIKTAYGYTF.

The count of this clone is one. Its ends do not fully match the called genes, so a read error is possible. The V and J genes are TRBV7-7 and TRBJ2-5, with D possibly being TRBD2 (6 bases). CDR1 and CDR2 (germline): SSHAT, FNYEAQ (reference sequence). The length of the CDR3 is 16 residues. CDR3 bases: TGTGCTAGCAGCTTTGGCCGGGACCCAGGAGGGGAGACCCAGTACTTC. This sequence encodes CASSFGRDPGGETQYF.

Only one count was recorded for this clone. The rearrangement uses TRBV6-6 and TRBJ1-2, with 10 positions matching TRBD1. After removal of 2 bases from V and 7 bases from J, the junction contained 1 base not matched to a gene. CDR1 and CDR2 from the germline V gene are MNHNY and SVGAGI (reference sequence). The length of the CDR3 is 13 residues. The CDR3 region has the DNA TGTGCCAGCAGTTACGGGGACAGGGGTGGCTACACCTTC. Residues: CASSYGDRGGYTF.